The 17 T cell receptor beta chains below come from one sample, sequenced in a study of molecular identifiers for immune sequencing clone quantification. TCRdb itself ran the PCR reads through MiXCR, one entry per CDR3 protein. The data show approximately 500,000 distinct CDR3 sequences, about a quarter seen once. Sequenced sample: naive CD8+ T cells from blood, with Jurkat cell RNA spiked in. This sample's subset: FACS-sorted CD8+CD4-CCR7+CD45RA+ naive T cells. The receptors were gathered from a human donor in good health. Some libraries in this study had Jurkat cell RNA spiked in.

This clonotype was seen repeatedly, ten times or more. This chain links TRBV3-1 with TRBJ1-2; D may be TRBD1 (5 bases). Trimming stripped 1 base from V and 3 bases from J, with 9 bases between. The germline V gene encodes CDR1 LGHDT and CDR2 YNNKEL (reference sequence). This CDR3 contains 14 residues. Here the CDR3 reads CASSQVRGYYGYTF. CDR3 nucleotides: TGTGCCAGCAGCCAAGTACGGGGGTACTATGGCTACACCTTC. The variable domain in full, completed from reference TRBV3-1 and TRBJ1-2, reads DTAVSQTPKYLVTQMGNDKSIKCEQNLGHDTMYWYKQDSKKFLKIMFSYNNKELIINETVPNRFSPKSPDKAHLNLHINSLELGDSAVYFCASSQVRGYYGYTFGSGTRLTVV.

A note on this clonotype: The junction differs from germline at one of its ends, possibly a read error. The chain carries TRBV7-2 and TRBJ1-6; D not resolved. Per germline, CDR1 SGHTA and CDR2 FQGNSA. This CDR3 is 19 amino acids long. The chain's CDR3 is CASSLVGIGIGSYSSPLHF. The CDR3 nucleotides read TGTGCCAGCAGCTTAGTAGGGATAGGGATCGGGTCCTATAGTTCACCCCTCCACTTT.

This clonotype was recorded many times. This chain uses TRBV7-2 with TRBJ2-3, with TRBD1 matching 9 bases. The germline gives CDR1 SGHTA, CDR2 FQGNSA. CDR3 size: 17 residues. Trimming at V came to 5 bases and at J to 2 bases, leaving 11 bases not matched to a gene. The CDR3 DNA sequence: TGTGCCAGCAGCGGGGGGACAGGGCTATTCTCCACAGATACGCAGTATTTT. Translating gives CASSGGTGLFSTDTQYF.

This clonotype came up a few times. This chain links TRBV6-2 or TRBV6-3 with TRBJ1-3, with no clear D. This CDR3 is built from 15 residues. Germline CDR1 reads MNHEY; CDR2 reads SVGEGT. The germline V and J ends were trimmed by 2 bases and 1 base, with 9 bases remaining between them. As DNA, the CDR3 is TGTGCCAGCAGTTACGAAGCGCATTCTGGAAACACCATATATTTT. Residues: CASSYEAHSGNTIYF.

J is TRBJ2-5 and V is TRBV12-3 or TRBV12-4; D possibly corresponds to TRBD1 (6 bases). V lost 5 bases, J lost 2 bases, and 9 bases lay in between. The CDR3 loop spans 13 amino acids. The CDR3 bases are TGTGCCAGCAGTCATGGACAGCAAGAGACCCAGTACTTC. Protein: CASSHGQQETQYF.

The table lists this clonotype with a few counts. This chain joins TRBV6-5 and TRBJ2-3, with D tentatively TRBD1 (6 bases). Germline V CDR1 and CDR2: MNHEY, SVGAGI. The CDR3 has 12 amino acids. V lost 7 bases and J lost 7, with 12 bases in between. CDR3 sequence: CASTPDRHTQYF. The CDR3 coding sequence is TGTGCCAGCACCCCGGACAGACATACGCAGTATTTT.

In the case of this clonotype: This could be a read error, since a much larger clone is one nucleotide away. This sequence joins TRBV20-1 and TRBJ1-1; D remains ambiguous. Germline lookup yields CDR1 DFQATT and CDR2 SNEGSKA (reference sequence). The CDR3 consists of 12 residues. The CDR3 DNA follows: TGCAGTGCTGATGAAGAGAACGCTGAAGCTTTCTTT. Translated, it gives CSADEENAEAFF.

The chain joins TRBV4-3 to TRBJ1-1; D is unclear. Germline lookup yields CDR1 LGHNA and CDR2 YSLEER. V lost 5 bases and J 3 bases, leaving 16 bases between the germline ends. The CDR3 sequence is 15 residues long. CDR3 sequence: CASSKDTKAYTEAFF. Here the CDR3 DNA reads TGCGCCAGCAGCAAGGATACCAAGGCCTACACTGAAGCTTTCTTT.

This chain connects TRBV12-3 or TRBV12-4 to TRBJ2-3, with D possibly being TRBD1 (6 bases). V lost 5 bases to trimming and J lost 3 bases, with 15 bases between them. The CDR3 runs 15 residues. CDR3 amino acids: CASSTDRTRTDTQYF. The CDR3 DNA reads TGTGCCAGCAGTACCGACAGGACGAGAACAGATACGCAGTATTTT.

This clonotype has a count of ten or more. The genes are TRBV6-5 and TRBJ1-2; D is possibly TRBD1 (5 bases). Trimming shortened V by 6 bases and J by 6 bases, and 17 bases separated the two germline ends. Germline values: CDR1 MNHEY, CDR2 SVGAGI. The CDR3 has 14 amino acids. DNA of the CDR3: TGTGCCAGCAGCCCCGGGACTCAGGCGGATGGCTACACCTTC. This sequence encodes CASSPGTQADGYTF.

The chain joins TRBV27 to TRBJ1-4; D may be TRBD1 (6 bases). The CDR3 covers 12 residues. The germline gives CDR1 MNHEY, CDR2 SMNVEV (reference sequence). The germline V and J ends were trimmed by 8 bases and 8 bases, with 12 bases remaining between them. The CDR3 sequence is CASGQFPEKLFF. As DNA, the CDR3 is TGTGCCAGCGGACAGTTTCCAGAAAAACTGTTTTTT. The full variable domain, in which reference TRBV27 and TRBJ1-4 provide the parts outside the CDR3, is EAQVTQNPRYLITVTGKKLTVTCSQNMNHEYMSWYRQDPGLGLRQIYYSMNVEVTDKGDVPEGYKVSRKEKRNFPLILESPSPNQTSLYFCASGQFPEKLFFGSGTQLSVL.

V is TRBV12-3 or TRBV12-4 and J is TRBJ1-1, with 8 bases fitting TRBD1. Germline trimming cut 6 bases from V and 4 bases from J; bases unmatched to any gene: 7. This CDR3 region has 14 residues. The CDR3 DNA is TGTGCCAGCAGCTCAGGACAGGGAAGCACTGAAGCTTTCTTT. Protein product: CASSSGQGSTEAFF.

This chain connects TRBV27 to TRBJ2-3, with 8 bases aligning to TRBD1. Germline V gives CDR1 MNHEY, CDR2 SMNVEV (reference sequence). The J segment lost 6 bases and the V segment lost 0 bases, leaving 8 bases of the junction unmatched. The CDR3 runs to 16 residues. The DNA for the CDR3 is TGTGCCAGCAGTTTATCGAACAGGGGGTCTAGTGATACGCAGTATTTT. It encodes CASSLSNRGSSDTQYF.

The sample holds one count of this clonotype. The chain recombines TRBV7-6 with TRBJ2-1; 9 nucleotides align to TRBD2. The germline V gene encodes CDR1 SGHVS and CDR2 FNYEAQ. The length of the CDR3 is 20 residues. V was clipped by 5 bases and J by 0 bases; unmatched bases: 17. The CDR3 is CASSHNIIAGESSSYNEQFF. CDR3 bases: TGTGCCAGCAGCCATAATATAATAGCGGGGGAATCGAGCTCCTACAATGAGCAGTTCTTC.

This rearrangement joins TRBV6-2 or TRBV6-3 to TRBJ1-1; TRBD1 might be the D (5 bases). Deletions cut 6 bases from V and 3 bases from J, with 14 bases between. There are 14 residues in the CDR3. Germline V lookup: CDR1 MNHEY, CDR2 SVGEGT. The CDR3 loop is CASRADSSDTEAFF. The CDR3 DNA reads as TGTGCCAGCAGAGCCGACAGTAGCGACACTGAAGCTTTCTTT.

The chain links TRBV6-5 to TRBJ1-4; weak D call: TRBD1 (6 bases). The CDR3 contains 15 residues. Germline CDR1 and CDR2: MNHEY and SVGAGI. Trimming took off 6 bases at V and 3 bases at J, with 14 bases between the two ends. CDR3 coding DNA: TGTGCCAGCAGCTCCGGGGGGCCGGCTAATGAAAAACTGTTTTTT. Its translation is CASSSGGPANEKLFF.

Comments on this clonotype: One base away lies a much larger clone, so this may be a sequencing read error. V usage is TRBV27 and J usage is TRBJ2-2, with D tentatively TRBD2 (6 bases). CDR1 MNHEY and CDR2 SMNVEV come from the germline V gene (reference sequence). The CDR3 contains 16 residues. The CDR3 sequence: CASSLQEVRNTGGLFF. CDR3 in DNA: TGTGCCAGCAGTCTACAGGAAGTACGGAACACCGGGGGGCTGTTTTTT.